Sequencing of this T cell receptor beta chain was carried out in a study of OX40 agonist ivuxolimab in advanced cancers. The CDR3 extends over 17 amino acids. The ends lost 3 bases at V and 1 base at J; junction bases unmatched: 3. Germline V lookup: CDR1 MRHNA, CDR2 SNTAGT. Study-wide points: Fewer expanded clones were found on average in CD4+ than in CD8+ T cells.

This clone was found once. Its antigen is unknown. TCRdb keeps only in-frame clones here, not all; method: immunoSEQ multiplex PCR. The sample lists roughly 90,000 clones, around nine tenths occurring once. The sequence was collected from an adult with an advanced solid tumor such as melanoma, head and neck, liver or kidney cancer. The genes are TRBV6-4 and TRBJ2-3; 14 bases fit TRBD2. The sequences come from CD4+ or CD8+ T cells sorted from blood, collected in a trial of the OX40 agonist ivuxolimab. The CDR3 spells CASSESGLAGGTDTQYF. The CDR3 DNA reads TGTGCCAGCAGTGAATCGGGACTAGCGGGAGGCACAGATACGCAGTATTTT.